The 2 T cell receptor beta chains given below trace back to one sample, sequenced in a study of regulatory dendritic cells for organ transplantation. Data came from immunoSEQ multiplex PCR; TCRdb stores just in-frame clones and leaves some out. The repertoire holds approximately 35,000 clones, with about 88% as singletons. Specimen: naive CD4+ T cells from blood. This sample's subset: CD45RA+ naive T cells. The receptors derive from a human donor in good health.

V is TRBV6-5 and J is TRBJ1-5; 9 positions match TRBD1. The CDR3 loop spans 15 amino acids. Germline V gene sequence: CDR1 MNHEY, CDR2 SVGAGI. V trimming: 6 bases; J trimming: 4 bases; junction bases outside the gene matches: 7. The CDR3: CASRTDRGANQPQHF. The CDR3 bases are TGTGCCAGCAGGACCGACAGGGGGGCGAATCAGCCCCAGCATTTT.

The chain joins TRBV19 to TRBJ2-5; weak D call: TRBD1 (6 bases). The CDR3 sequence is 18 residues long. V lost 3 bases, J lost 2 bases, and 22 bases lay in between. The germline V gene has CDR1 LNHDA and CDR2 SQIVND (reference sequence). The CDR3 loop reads CASSIGGLHGARQETQYF. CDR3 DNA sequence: TGTGCCAGTAGTATTGGGGGCCTCCACGGGGCCCGTCAAGAGACCCAGTACTTC.